The entry below describes one TCR beta chain. Its antigen is unknown. The record originates from a study of yellow fever vaccine responses in identical twins. Study-wide results and caveats: Vaccine-induced T cell responses in twins were reportedly observed to appear partly convergent, partly personalized.

TCRdb called the RT-PCR reads again in MiXCR, with one record for every CDR3 protein. Found here are tens of thousands of distinct CDR3 sequences, roughly 80% of them singletons; the top ten hold about 5%. The receptor was isolated from a woman aged 18-29 years who received the yellow fever vaccine. The sample was T cells from blood (PBMCs), unsorted or a sorted subset (not recorded which), taken before or after yellow fever vaccination (not recorded which).

The CDR3 protein is CASSSDRTLNYGYTF. The CDR3 bases are TGTGCCAGCAGTTCTGACAGGACACTTAACTATGGCTACACCTTC. The chain joins TRBV28 to TRBJ1-2; perhaps TRBD1 as D (6 bases). Per germline, CDR1 MDHEN and CDR2 SYDVKM. The V end lost 4 bases, the J end lost 1 base, and 13 bases lay between the germline ends. The CDR3 is 15 residues long.